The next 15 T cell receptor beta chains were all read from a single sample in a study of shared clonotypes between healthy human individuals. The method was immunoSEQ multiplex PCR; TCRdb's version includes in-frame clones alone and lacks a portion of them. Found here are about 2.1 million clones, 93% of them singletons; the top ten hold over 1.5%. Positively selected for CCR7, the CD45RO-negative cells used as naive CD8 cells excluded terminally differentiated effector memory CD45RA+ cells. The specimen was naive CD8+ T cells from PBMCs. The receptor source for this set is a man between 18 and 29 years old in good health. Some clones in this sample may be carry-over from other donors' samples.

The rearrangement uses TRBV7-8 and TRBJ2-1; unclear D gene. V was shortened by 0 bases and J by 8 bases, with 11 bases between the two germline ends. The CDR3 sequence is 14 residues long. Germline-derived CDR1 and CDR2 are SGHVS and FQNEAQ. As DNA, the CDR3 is TGTGCCAGCAGCTTAGCCGGGCCGAAGGATGAGCAGTTCTTC. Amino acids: CASSLAGPKDEQFF.

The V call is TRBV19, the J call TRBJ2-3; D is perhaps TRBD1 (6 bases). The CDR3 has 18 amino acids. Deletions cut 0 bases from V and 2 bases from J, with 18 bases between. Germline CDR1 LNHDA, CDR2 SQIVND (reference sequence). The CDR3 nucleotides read TGTGCCAGTAGTATAGAAGAACGGACAGAGACTAACACAGATACGCAGTATTTT. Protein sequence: CASSIEERTETNTDTQYF.

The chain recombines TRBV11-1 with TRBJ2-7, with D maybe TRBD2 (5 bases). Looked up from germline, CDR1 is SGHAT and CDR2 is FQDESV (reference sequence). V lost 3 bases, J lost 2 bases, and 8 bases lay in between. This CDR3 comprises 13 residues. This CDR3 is CASSFGMTYEQYF. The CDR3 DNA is TGTGCCAGCAGCTTCGGGATGACCTACGAGCAGTACTTC.

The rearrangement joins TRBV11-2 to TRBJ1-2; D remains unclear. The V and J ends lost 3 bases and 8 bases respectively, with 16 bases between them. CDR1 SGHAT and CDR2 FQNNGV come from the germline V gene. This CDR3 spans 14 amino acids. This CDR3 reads CASSFGKLDGGYTF. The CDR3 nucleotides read TGTGCCAGCAGCTTCGGAAAACTCGACGGGGGCTACACCTTC.

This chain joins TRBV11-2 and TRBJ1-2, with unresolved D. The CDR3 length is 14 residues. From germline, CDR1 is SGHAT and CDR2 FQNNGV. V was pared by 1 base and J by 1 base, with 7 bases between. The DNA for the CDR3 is TGTGCCAGCAGCTTAGCCGTGGGTAACTATGGCTACACCTTC. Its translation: CASSLAVGNYGYTF.

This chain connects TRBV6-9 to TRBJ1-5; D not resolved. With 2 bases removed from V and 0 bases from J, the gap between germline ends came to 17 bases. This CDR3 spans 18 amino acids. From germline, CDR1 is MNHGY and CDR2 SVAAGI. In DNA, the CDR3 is TGTGCCAGCAGTTATCTTAGGGATACGGCGCATAGCAATCAGCCCCAGCATTTT. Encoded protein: CASSYLRDTAHSNQPQHF.

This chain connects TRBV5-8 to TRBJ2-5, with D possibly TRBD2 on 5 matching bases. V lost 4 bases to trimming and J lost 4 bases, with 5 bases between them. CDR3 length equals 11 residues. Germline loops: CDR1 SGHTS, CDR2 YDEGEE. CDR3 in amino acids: CASSRGETQYF. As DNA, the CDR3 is TGTGCCAGCAGCCGGGGAGAGACCCAGTACTTC.

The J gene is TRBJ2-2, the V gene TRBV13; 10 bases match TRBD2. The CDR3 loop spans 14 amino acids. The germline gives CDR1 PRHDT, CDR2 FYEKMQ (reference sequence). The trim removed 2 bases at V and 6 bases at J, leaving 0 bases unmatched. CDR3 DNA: TGTGCCAGCAGCTTACTAGCGGGAGCCGGGGAGCTGTTTTTT. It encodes CASSLLAGAGELFF.

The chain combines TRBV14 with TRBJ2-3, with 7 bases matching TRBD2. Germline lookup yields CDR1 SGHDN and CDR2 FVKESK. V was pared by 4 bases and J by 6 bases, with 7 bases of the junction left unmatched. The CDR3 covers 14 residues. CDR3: CASSPPAGLDTQYF. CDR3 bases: TGTGCCAGCAGCCCCCCAGCGGGATTGGATACGCAGTATTTT.

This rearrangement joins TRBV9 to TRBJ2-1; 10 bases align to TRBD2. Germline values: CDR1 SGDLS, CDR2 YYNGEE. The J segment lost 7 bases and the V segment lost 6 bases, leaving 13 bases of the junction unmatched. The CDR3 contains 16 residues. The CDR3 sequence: CASTSAVAGGRNEQFF. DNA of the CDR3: TGTGCCAGCACCTCCGCGGTAGCGGGAGGCAGGAATGAGCAGTTCTTC.

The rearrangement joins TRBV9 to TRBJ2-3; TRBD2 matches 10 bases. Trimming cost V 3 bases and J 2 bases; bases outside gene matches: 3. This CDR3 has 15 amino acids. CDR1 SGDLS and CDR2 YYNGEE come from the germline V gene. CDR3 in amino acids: CASSGSGRYTDTQYF. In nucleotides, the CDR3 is TGTGCCAGCAGCGGTAGCGGGAGGTACACAGATACGCAGTATTTT.

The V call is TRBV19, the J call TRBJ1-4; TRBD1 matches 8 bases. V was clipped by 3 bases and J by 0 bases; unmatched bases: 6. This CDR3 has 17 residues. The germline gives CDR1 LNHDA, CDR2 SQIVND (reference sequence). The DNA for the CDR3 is TGTGCCAGTAGTATTATCGGACAGGGCGCAACTAATGAAAAACTGTTTTTT. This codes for CASSIIGQGATNEKLFF.

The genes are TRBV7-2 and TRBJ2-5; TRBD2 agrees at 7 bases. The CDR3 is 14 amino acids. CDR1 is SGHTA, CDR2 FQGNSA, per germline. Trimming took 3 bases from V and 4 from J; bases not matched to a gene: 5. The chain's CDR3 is CASSFSGGGETQYF. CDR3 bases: TGTGCCAGCAGCTTTTCGGGAGGAGGAGAGACCCAGTACTTC.

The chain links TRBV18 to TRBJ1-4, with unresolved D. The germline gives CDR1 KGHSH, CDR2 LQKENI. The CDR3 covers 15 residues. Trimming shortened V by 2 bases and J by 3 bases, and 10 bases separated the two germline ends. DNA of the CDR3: TGTGCCAGCTCACCAGAAAAGGTCCCTAATGAAAAACTGTTTTTT. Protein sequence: CASSPEKVPNEKLFF.

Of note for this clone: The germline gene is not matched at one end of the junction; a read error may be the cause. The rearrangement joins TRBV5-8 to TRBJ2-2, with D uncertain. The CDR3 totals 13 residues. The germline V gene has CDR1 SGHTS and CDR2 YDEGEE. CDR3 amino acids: CASSARLAGQLFF. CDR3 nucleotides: TGTGCCAGCAGCGCACGACTTGCCGGGCAGCTGTTTTTT.